Listed here is a single T cell receptor (beta chain). The germline V gene has CDR1 MGHRA and CDR2 YSYEKL. CDR3 length: 14 amino acids. V gave up 1 base and J gave up 2 bases, with 6 bases separating them. This entry comes from a study of blood T cell repertoires in COVID-19. The method was immunoSEQ multiplex PCR; TCRdb's version includes in-frame clones alone and lacks a portion of them. Of around 170,000 clones in the sample, just under 80% were seen once. This TCR came from a woman older than 75 with acute or convalescent COVID-19. The chain recombines TRBV4-1 with TRBJ1-3; D possibly corresponds to TRBD1 (5 bases). Source material: peripheral blood. The CDR3, as DNA: TGCGCCAGCAGCCAAGTAGGGGCTGGAAACACCATATATTTT. As protein: CASSQVGAGNTIYF.